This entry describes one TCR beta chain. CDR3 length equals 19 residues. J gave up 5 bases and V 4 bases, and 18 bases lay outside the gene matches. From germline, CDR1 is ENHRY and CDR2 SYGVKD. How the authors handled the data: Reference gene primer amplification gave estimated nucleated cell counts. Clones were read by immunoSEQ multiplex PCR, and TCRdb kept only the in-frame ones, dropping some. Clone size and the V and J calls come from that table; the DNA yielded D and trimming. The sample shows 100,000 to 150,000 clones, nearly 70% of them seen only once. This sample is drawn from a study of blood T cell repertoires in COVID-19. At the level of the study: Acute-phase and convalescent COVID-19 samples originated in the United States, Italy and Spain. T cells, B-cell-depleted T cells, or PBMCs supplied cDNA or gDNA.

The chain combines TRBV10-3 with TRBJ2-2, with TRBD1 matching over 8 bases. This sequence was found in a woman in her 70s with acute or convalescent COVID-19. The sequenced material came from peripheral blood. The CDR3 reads CAISAGQARGTRGTGELFF. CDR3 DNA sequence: TGTGCCATCAGTGCGGGACAGGCAAGGGGGACCAGGGGGACCGGGGAGCTGTTTTTT.